The 18 T cell receptor beta chains given below trace back to one sample, sequenced in a study of spatial heterogeneity in lung cancer. Their antigen targets remain unknown. TCRdb independently ran MiXCR on the 5' RACE reads; one entry per CDR3 protein. Of roughly 15,000 distinct CDR3 sequences in the sample, under 8% are singletons; the top ten hold about 9%. Findings of the study overall: The number of expanded tumor alpha and beta chains correlated with mutation number.

Regarding time point: sample taken at primary tumor resection. Material: lung tumor tissue, obtained at surgery. Every receptor here comes from a male donor with early-stage non-small cell lung cancer.

This clonotype was recorded many times. The chain couples TRBV20-1 to TRBJ2-7; 7 bases map to TRBD1. CDR1 DFQATT and CDR2 SNEGSKA come from the germline V gene (reference sequence). This CDR3 has 15 residues. The V gene end was trimmed by 6 bases and the J gene end by 3 bases; junction bases not matched to a gene: 14. Written as DNA, the CDR3 is TGCAGTGCCACACCCGGGACAGAGCAGAGCTACGAGCAGTACTTC. Amino acids: CSATPGTEQSYEQYF.

This clonotype showed up many times. The rearrangement uses TRBV9 and TRBJ1-6; D is ambiguous. Trimming removed 0 bases from V and 4 bases from J, with 2 bases in between. Germline-derived CDR1 and CDR2 are SGDLS and YYNGEE. The CDR3 runs to 13 residues. This CDR3 reads CASSVAYNSPLHF. DNA of the CDR3: TGTGCCAGCAGCGTAGCTTATAATTCACCCCTCCACTTT.

The chain couples TRBV20-1 to TRBJ2-1; 14 positions agree with TRBD2. The germline V gene encodes CDR1 DFQATT and CDR2 SNEGSKA (reference sequence). The CDR3 is 14 residues long. After removal of 6 bases from V and 8 bases from J, the junction contained 6 bases not matched to a gene. CDR3 residues: CSAGTSGRWDEQFF. CDR3 DNA: TGCAGTGCGGGGACTAGCGGGAGATGGGATGAGCAGTTCTTC.

A word on this clonotype: With a much larger clone just one base away, this may be a read error. This chain connects TRBV7-2 to TRBJ1-5; D possibly corresponds to TRBD1 (6 bases). The CDR3 length is 13 residues. Germline V gives CDR1 SGHTA, CDR2 FQGNSA. The CDR3 sequence: CASSFQGGQPQRF. DNA of the CDR3: TGTGCCAGCAGCTTTCAGGGTGGACAGCCCCAGCGTTTT.

This clonotype was seen repeatedly, ten times or more. The V call is TRBV12-3 or TRBV12-4, the J call TRBJ2-1; a possible D gene is TRBD1 (6 bases). This CDR3 comprises 14 residues. The V and J ends lost 9 bases and 1 base respectively, with 13 bases between them. In DNA, the CDR3 is TGTGCCAGTAAAAGACAGGAATCCTACAATGAGCAGTTCTTC. Residues: CASKRQESYNEQFF.

The chain has TRBV29-1 and TRBJ2-3; tentative D call: TRBD2 (5 bases). V shed 6 bases and J shed 7 bases, with 17 bases lying between them. CDR1 SQVTM and CDR2 ANQGSEA come from the germline V gene. The CDR3 covers 13 residues. For the CDR3, the DNA is TGCAGCGTGGGAGCGAGGGCCGGGAATACGCAGTATTTT. Translation: CSVGARAGNTQYF.

This clonotype was counted a few times. The chain joins TRBV30 to TRBJ1-3; TRBD1 matches 10 bases. V was pared by 7 bases and J by 1 base, with 1 base of the junction left unmatched. The CDR3 has 13 amino acids. The germline CDR1 and CDR2 sequences are GTSNPN and SVGIG (reference sequence). The CDR3 region is CASDRGSGNTIYF. The CDR3 nucleotides read TGTGCCTCGGACAGGGGGTCTGGAAACACCATATATTTT.

This clonotype came up many times. This rearrangement joins TRBV2 to TRBJ1-4, with unresolved D. This CDR3 has 13 amino acids. The V gene's germline CDR1 is SNHLY and CDR2 FYNNEI. V was shortened by 11 bases and J by 3 bases, with 13 bases between the two germline ends. CDR3 sequence reads: CAGRTQPNEKLFF. In DNA, the CDR3 is TGTGCCGGCCGCACCCAGCCTAATGAAAAACTGTTTTTT.

This clonotype was seen more than once but under ten times. The rearrangement joins TRBV20-1 to TRBJ2-4; TRBD2 aligns across 8 bases. The CDR3 contains 14 residues. J was trimmed by 3 bases and V by 3 bases; bases with no gene match: 4. Germline values: CDR1 DFQATT, CDR2 SNEGSKA (reference sequence). The CDR3 sequence is CSASPGGDKNIQYF. CDR3 in DNA: TGCAGTGCTAGTCCGGGAGGGGACAAAAACATTCAGTACTTC.

This clonotype rates as medium-sized. V and J are TRBV20-1 and TRBJ2-5; D tentatively reads TRBD1 or TRBD2 (5 bases each). Germline-derived CDR1 and CDR2 are DFQATT and SNEGSKA (reference sequence). Trimming pared 0 bases from V and 4 bases from J, leaving 15 bases between. The CDR3 spans 15 residues. The CDR3 bases are TGCAGTGCTAGAGATGGAAAGGGACGGGTAGAGACCCAGTACTTC. Protein product: CSARDGKGRVETQYF.

By share of the sample, this clonotype is medium-sized. V usage is TRBV10-1 and J usage is TRBJ1-1; D is possibly TRBD1 (6 bases). V shed 4 bases and J shed 1 base, with 13 bases lying between them. The CDR3 length is 15 residues. Germline CDR1 and CDR2: WNHNN and SYGVQD (reference sequence). For the CDR3, the DNA is TGCGCCAGCAGTGTGGACAGCGGCAAGAACACTGAAGCTTTCTTT. It is translated as CASSVDSGKNTEAFF.

The CDR3 DNA is TGTGCCAGCTCACCGATACTCGCAGATACGCAGTATTTT. This codes for CASSPILADTQYF. The chain combines TRBV18 with TRBJ2-3; D gene uncertain. Germline lookup yields CDR1 KGHSH and CDR2 LQKENI. The V end was cut by 3 bases, the J end by 4 bases, with 8 bases between. CDR3 length equals 13 residues.

The rearrangement links TRBV20-1 to TRBJ2-1; D is unresolved. Germline CDR1 and CDR2: DFQATT and SNEGSKA (reference sequence). V was cut by 3 bases and J by 0 bases, with 12 bases left in between. The CDR3 totals 15 residues. CDR3 region: CSASQHASSYNEQFF. Written as DNA, the CDR3 is TGCAGTGCTAGCCAACATGCGAGCTCCTACAATGAGCAGTTCTTC.

This chain links TRBV29-1 with TRBJ2-5; 9 nucleotides match TRBD2. The CDR3 consists of 14 residues. V gave up 5 bases and J gave up 2 bases; unmatched junction bases: 6. Germline CDR1 reads SQVTM; CDR2 reads ANQGSEA. The CDR3 DNA sequence: TGCAGCGTTCGTCTAGCGGGATCACAAGAGACCCAGTACTTC. Protein: CSVRLAGSQETQYF.

This clonotype has a count of ten or more. The chain uses TRBV20-1 and TRBJ2-7; possibly TRBD2 for D (5 bases). The CDR3 is 14 residues long. CDR1 DFQATT and CDR2 SNEGSKA come from the germline V gene (reference sequence). V lost 0 bases, J lost 0 bases, and 9 bases lay in between. CDR3 coding DNA: TGCAGTGCTAGAGATTACAGCGGCTCCTACGAGCAGTACGTC. Translated, it gives CSARDYSGSYEQYV.

This clonotype was observed a few times. The rearrangement uses TRBV11-2 and TRBJ2-1, with D tentatively TRBD1 or TRBD2 (5 bases each). Deletions cut 0 bases from V and 10 bases from J, with 13 bases between. The CDR3 sequence is 14 residues long. Germline V gene sequence: CDR1 SGHAT, CDR2 FQNNGV. The CDR3 loop is CASSLDRFGDEQFF. CDR3 coding DNA: TGTGCCAGCAGCTTAGATCGATTCGGGGACGAGCAGTTCTTC.

Worth noting for this clonotype: Being one base from a much bigger clone, this may be a read error. The rearrangement links TRBV5-4 to TRBJ2-1, with a possible D match to TRBD1 (6 bases). CDR3 size: 15 residues. Germline CDR1 SGHNT, CDR2 YYREEE (reference sequence). The DNA of the CDR3 is TGTGCCAGCAGCTTGGTGGGGGCCTCCTACAATGTGCAGTTCTTC. Residues: CASSLVGASYNVQFF. Looking up the rest from reference TRBV5-4 and TRBJ2-1 gives the full variable domain: ETGVTQSPTHLIKTRGQQVTLRCSSQSGHNTVSWYQQALGQGPQFIFQYYREEENGRGNFPPRFSGLQFPNYSSELNVNALELDDSALYLCASSLVGASYNVQFFGPGTRLTVL.

This clonotype was recorded many times. The chain employs TRBV6-5 and TRBJ2-3; D is uncertain. Trimming shortened V by 5 bases and J by 6 bases, and 15 bases separated the two germline ends. In germline, CDR1 is MNHEY, CDR2 SVGAGI. This CDR3 region has 14 residues. For the CDR3, the DNA is TGTGCCAGCAGTACCCTAACTTCCGGGGATACGCAGTATTTT. Protein sequence: CASSTLTSGDTQYF.